The rows below give T cell receptor beta chains drawn from one sample of a study of graft-versus-host responses after intestinal transplantation. Profiling relied on immunoSEQ multiplex PCR, and the TCRdb table lists in-frame clones only, not all of them. Found here are about 120,000 clones, 90% to 95% of them singletons; the top ten hold 0.095% to 0.15%. Which antigens these TCRs recognize remains unknown. The starting material was unstimulated CD4+ T cells sorted from spleen or lymph node cells, obtained before intestinal transplant. The receptor source for this set is a human donor who received an intestinal transplant. The CDR3 runs from the conserved cysteine through the conserved F or W. D genes are given only for firm matches. Only part of the rows carry a size: once, few, many, or a class if the clone is expanded.

.	14	TRBJ2-3	TRBV7-3	.	CASSLSLGTDTQYF	TGTGCCAGCAGCTTAAGTCTTGGAACAGATACGCAGTATTTT
.	15	TRBJ2-6	TRBV5-5	.	CASSLAGSGANVLTF	TGTGCCAGCAGCTTGGCCGGGTCTGGGGCCAACGTCCTGACTTTC
.	16	TRBJ2-3	TRBV27	.	CASSFSILYHTDTQYF	TGTGCCAGCAGTTTCTCCATACTGTACCACACAGATACGCAGTATTTT
.	17	TRBJ1-2	TRBV11-2	.	CASSLWFSEGAIYGYTF	TGTGCCAGCAGCTTATGGTTTTCTGAGGGCGCGATCTATGGCTACACCTTC
.	14	TRBJ1-3	TRBV6-5	.	CASTEGGAGNTIYF	TGTGCCAGCACCGAGGGGGGGGCTGGAAACACCATATATTTT
.	16	TRBJ2-6	TRBV28	.	CASSFQVSSGANVLTF	TGTGCCAGCAGTTTTCAGGTCAGCTCTGGGGCCAACGTCCTGACTTTC
.	14	TRBJ2-7	TRBV7-3	.	CASSLTQGRYEQYF	TGTGCCAGCAGCTTAACACAGGGAAGATACGAGCAGTACTTC
TRBD2	17	TRBJ2-3	TRBV18	.	CASSPLPTSGGPDTQYF	TGTGCCAGCTCACCCCTCCCAACTAGCGGAGGGCCAGATACGCAGTATTTT
.	16	TRBJ1-5	TRBV28	.	CASSPPLGAGNQPQHF	TGTGCCAGCAGTCCCCCCTTGGGGGCGGGCAATCAGCCCCAGCATTTT
.	14	TRBJ2-5	TRBV5-4	.	CASSGTGAGETQYF	TGTGCCAGCAGCGGAACAGGGGCGGGGGAGACCCAGTACTTC
.	15	TRBJ2-1	TRBV5-1	.	CASSEGGVSYNEQFF	TGCGCCAGCAGCGAGGGGGGGGTCTCCTACAATGAGCAGTTCTTC
TRBD2	17	TRBJ2-7	TRBV7-2	.	CASSLASGRIISYEQYF	TGTGCCAGCAGCTTAGCTAGCGGGAGGATTATCTCCTACGAGCAGTACTTC
.	14	TRBJ2-7	TRBV10-2	.	CASSPGSGRYEQYF	TGCGCCAGCAGTCCGGGTAGCGGCCGCTACGAGCAGTACTTC
TRBD1	14	TRBJ1-5	TRBV28	.	CASRDGQDNQPQHF	TGTGCCAGCAGAGACGGACAGGACAATCAGCCCCAGCATTTT
.	14	TRBJ1-2	TRBV29-1	.	CSVGSWGSDYGYTF	TGCAGCGTCGGATCTTGGGGGTCAGATTATGGCTACACCTTC
.	11	TRBJ2-1	TRBV5-1	.	CASSLGQLQFF	TGCGCCAGCAGCTTGGGTCAGCTGCAGTTCTTC
TRBD2	16	TRBJ2-7	TRBV5-1	.	CASSAGLAGDSHEQYF	TGCGCCAGCAGCGCGGGACTAGCGGGAGATAGCCACGAGCAGTACTTC
TRBD2	15	TRBJ2-3	TRBV7-3	.	CASSVSSGATDTQYF	TGTGCCAGCAGCGTCTCTAGCGGGGCCACAGATACGCAGTATTTT
TRBD2	14	TRBJ2-1	TRBV6-5	.	CASSYEREYNEQFF	TGTGCCAGCAGTTACGAGCGGGAGTACAATGAGCAGTTCTTC
.	14	TRBJ2-7	TRBV18	.	CASSPQDSPYEQYF	TGTGCCAGCTCACCACAGGACTCTCCCTACGAGCAGTACTTC
.	14	TRBJ1-5	TRBV6-1	.	CASSSQGRDQPQHF	TGTGCCAGCAGTTCTCAGGGAAGGGATCAGCCCCAGCATTTT
TRBD2	16	TRBJ2-1	TRBV6-5	.	CASSYTGTSVANEQFF	TGTGCCAGTAGTTACACCGGGACTAGCGTAGCTAATGAGCAGTTCTTC
TRBD2	13	TRBJ2-7	TRBV2	.	CASTGGYSYEQYF	TGTGCCAGCACGGGAGGGTACTCCTACGAGCAGTACTTC
TRBD2	15	TRBJ2-1	TRBV11-2	.	CASSLETSGTYEQFF	TGTGCCAGCAGCTTGGAGACTAGCGGGACCTATGAGCAGTTCTTC
TRBD2	15	TRBJ2-7	TRBV7-2	.	CASSPGLAGAREQYF	TGTGCCAGCAGCCCGGGACTAGCGGGAGCGCGGGAGCAGTACTTC
.	14	TRBJ2-7	TRBV5-8	.	CASSFWQSSYEQYF	TGTGCCAGCAGCTTCTGGCAGAGCTCCTACGAGCAGTACTTC
TRBD2	16	TRBJ2-7	TRBV4-2	once	CASSQVVLAGSYEQYF	TGTGCCAGCAGCCAAGTAGTGCTAGCGGGTTCCTACGAGCAGTACTTC
TRBD1	14	TRBJ1-1	TRBV5-6	.	CASSTDRVGTEAFF	TGTGCCAGCAGCACCGACAGGGTGGGCACTGAAGCTTTCTTT